The 31 T cell receptor beta chains below come from one sample, sequenced in a study of type 1 regulatory T cells. TCRdb used MiXCR to reprocess the reads, holding one entry per CDR3 protein. This table has about 42,000 distinct CDR3 sequences, 9.5% to 15% appearing once. These receptors are not linked to any known antigen. Sequencing input: cultured non-Tr1 T cells, either the whole culture or a sorted T cell fraction (not recorded which). The origin of the receptors is a human donor in good health.

The V call is TRBV14, the J call TRBJ2-7; 7 positions agree with TRBD2. The germline gives CDR1 SGHDN, CDR2 FVKESK. V was clipped by 0 bases and J by 6 bases; unmatched bases: 8. The CDR3 has 15 amino acids. The CDR3 here is CASSQEGLVGLEQYF. CDR3 nucleotides: TGTGCCAGCAGCCAAGAAGGACTAGTGGGGCTCGAGCAGTACTTC.

This clonotype was picked up many times. V usage is TRBV9 and J usage is TRBJ2-2; unclear D gene. The germline V gene has CDR1 SGDLS and CDR2 YYNGEE. The length of the CDR3 is 13 residues. Trimming removed 0 bases at V and 5 bases at J, with 5 bases between. CDR3 sequence reads: CASSVVPTGELFF. In DNA form, the CDR3 reads TGTGCCAGCAGCGTAGTACCGACCGGGGAGCTGTTTTTT.

Turning to this clonotype: This could be a read error, since a much larger clone is one nucleotide away. This chain uses TRBV20-1 with TRBJ2-1; D not resolved. Trimming took 0 bases from V and 10 from J, leaving 16 bases between them. Germline V CDR1 and CDR2: DFQATT, SNEGSKA (reference sequence). The CDR3 loop spans 14 amino acids. The CDR3 loop reads CSARDLRVLYEQFF. The CDR3 DNA follows: TGCAGTGCTAGAGATCTACGCGTCCTGTACGAGCAGTTCTTC.

This chain links TRBV18 with TRBJ1-4, with D tentatively TRBD1 (6 bases). Germline lookup yields CDR1 KGHSH and CDR2 LQKENI. This CDR3 is 13 amino acids long. V dropped 8 bases and J dropped 8 bases, with 15 bases sitting between them. The CDR3 loop is CASTDRLNEKLFF. CDR3 sequence (DNA): TGTGCCAGCACAGACAGGTTAAACGAAAAACTGTTTTTT.

On this clonotype itself: This may be a read error: a much more frequent sequence differs by one nucleotide. The chain couples TRBV7-2 to TRBJ2-7, with no clear D. Germline V gene data show CDR1 as SGHTA and CDR2 as FQGNSA. The CDR3 runs 12 residues. Deletions cut 2 bases from V and 3 bases from J, with 5 bases between. The CDR3 DNA is TGTGCCAGCAGCTTACCCATCTACGAGCAGTACTTC. This codes for CASSLPIYEQYF.

This clonotype is labeled as medium-sized. The rearrangement joins TRBV5-1 to TRBJ1-1; no clear D gene. The V and J ends lost 0 bases and 1 base respectively, with 4 bases between them. CDR1 and CDR2 (germline): SGHRS, YFSETQ. The CDR3 contains 13 residues. CDR3 in amino acids: CASSLGENTEAFF. The CDR3 DNA sequence: TGCGCCAGCAGCTTGGGGGAGAACACTGAAGCTTTCTTT.

This clonotype was found many times. This rearrangement joins TRBV5-1 to TRBJ2-7; 14 bases fit TRBD2. The CDR3 extends over 15 amino acids. J was trimmed by 7 bases and V by 5 bases; bases with no gene match: 8. Germline CDR1 SGHRS, CDR2 YFSETQ. The CDR3 DNA reads as TGCGCCAGCAGACGACTAGCGGGAGGGTCAGAAGAGCAGTACTTC. It translates to CASRRLAGGSEEQYF.

This clonotype was counted at least ten times. The gene calls are TRBV6-4 and TRBJ2-1, with TRBD2 matching over 10 bases. Trimming cost V 3 bases and J 9 bases; bases outside gene matches: 8. Germline V lookup: CDR1 MRHNA, CDR2 SNTAGT. This CDR3 has 15 residues. The CDR3 nucleotides are TGTGCCAGCAGTGATTCCGCAGCGGGAGGGCCTGAGCAGTTCTTC. Amino acid sequence: CASSDSAAGGPEQFF.

This clonotype turned up a few times. One junction end does not reproduce the germline sequence, and a read error may be involved. The rearrangement links TRBV7-7 to TRBJ2-1, with 7 bases lining up with TRBD1. This CDR3 region has 13 residues. Germline V CDR1 and CDR2: SSHAT, FNYEAQ (reference sequence). The CDR3 sequence is CASSRPGQNEQFF. As DNA, the CDR3 is TGTGCTAGCAGCCGACCGGGACAGAATGAGCAGTTCTTC.

The V call is TRBV7-9, the J call TRBJ2-6; TRBD2 agrees at 11 bases. The CDR3 runs to 18 residues. The V and J ends lost 5 bases and 2 bases, in that order; junction bases with no gene match: 8. The V gene's germline CDR1 is SEHNR and CDR2 FQNEAQ (reference sequence). The CDR3 is CASSPTSGSWAGANVLTF. As DNA, the CDR3 is TGTGCCAGCAGCCCAACTAGCGGGAGTTGGGCTGGGGCCAACGTCCTGACTTTC.

This clonotype was counted between two and nine times. The gene calls are TRBV20-1 and TRBJ2-5; possible D gene TRBD2, 5 bases. The CDR3 is made up of 16 amino acids. The ends were cut back, 7 bases at V and 5 bases at J, with 26 bases in the middle. CDR1 DFQATT and CDR2 SNEGSKA come from the germline V gene (reference sequence). The CDR3 sequence: CSGPPPLPLVSETQYF. CDR3 DNA: TGCAGTGGCCCCCCACCCCTACCACTAGTTTCTGAGACCCAGTACTTC.

This clonotype was recorded many times. V gene TRBV5-1 combines with J gene TRBJ2-7; 10 bases agree with TRBD2. The CDR3 runs 15 residues. Trimming at V came to 2 bases and at J to 3 bases, leaving 5 bases not matched to a gene. Germline V gives CDR1 SGHRS, CDR2 YFSETQ. CDR3 sequence (DNA): TGCGCCAGCAGCTTCTGGACTAGCGGATACTACGAGCAGTACTTC. Translating gives CASSFWTSGYYEQYF.

The sample holds a few counts of this clonotype. The chain carries TRBV6-5 and TRBJ2-7, with unresolved D. The V and J ends lost 6 bases and 6 bases respectively, with 9 bases between them. CDR3 length: 11 amino acids. CDR1 and CDR2 (germline): MNHEY, SVGAGI. This chain's CDR3 is CASRRPPEQYF. CDR3 DNA: TGTGCCAGCAGAAGACCCCCCGAGCAGTACTTC.

This clonotype was counted many times. V and J are TRBV6-5 and TRBJ2-7; TRBD2 is a possible D gene (5 bases). Germline assignment: CDR1 MNHEY and CDR2 SVGAGI. Trimming stripped 8 bases from V and 7 bases from J, with 9 bases between. This CDR3 has 10 amino acids. The CDR3 bases are TGTGCCAGCGGCCCGGGGGAGCAGTACTTC. It is translated as CASGPGEQYF.

The chain employs TRBV2 and TRBJ2-7; D perhaps matches TRBD1 (5 bases). The V and J ends lost 6 bases and 1 base respectively, with 7 bases between them. In germline, CDR1 is SNHLY, CDR2 FYNNEI. The CDR3 loop spans 12 amino acids. The CDR3: CASRQGSYEQYF. DNA for the CDR3: TGTGCCAGCAGGCAGGGATCCTACGAGCAGTACTTC. The variable domain in full, completed from reference TRBV2 and TRBJ2-7, reads EPEVTQTPSHQVTQMGQEVILRCVPISNHLYFYWYRQILGQKVEFLVSFYNNEISEKSEIFDDQFSVERPDGSNFTLKIRSTKLEDSAMYFCASRQGSYEQYFGPGTRLTVT.

The table lists this clonotype with a few counts. CDR3 protein: CASRRASANTDTQYF. The DNA for the CDR3 is TGCGCCAGCAGAAGGGCTAGCGCCAACACAGATACGCAGTATTTT. This sequence joins TRBV5-1 and TRBJ2-3, with D perhaps TRBD2 (6 bases). Germline loops: CDR1 SGHRS, CDR2 YFSETQ. Trimming cost V 5 bases and J 2 bases, with 15 bases left between them. There are 15 residues in the CDR3.

This clonotype has a handful of counts. This rearrangement joins TRBV29-1 to TRBJ2-1; 14 bases are shared with TRBD2. Germline V gene data show CDR1 as SQVTM and CDR2 as ANQGSEA. The CDR3 runs to 13 residues. CDR3 nucleotides: TGCAGTTCGGGACTAGCGGGAGTTGGTGAGCAGTTCTTC. It encodes CSSGLAGVGEQFF.

This clonotype was recorded at least ten times. V and J are TRBV7-2 and TRBJ1-2; D remains unclear. Germline V CDR1 and CDR2: SGHTA, FQGNSA. The germline V and J ends were trimmed by 3 bases and 4 bases, with 12 bases remaining between them. The CDR3 runs 14 residues. The CDR3 is CASSFAAGSYGYTF. The CDR3 DNA is TGTGCCAGCAGCTTCGCGGCCGGCTCCTATGGCTACACCTTC.

A note on this clonotype: Germline and junction disagree at one end, which may indicate a read error. The gene calls are TRBV7-2 and TRBJ2-3, with D uncertain. The CDR3 loop spans 12 amino acids. From germline, CDR1 is SGHTA and CDR2 FQGNSA. CDR3 DNA sequence: TGTGCCAGCAGCTTAACTTCGTCGAGGAAGGATTTT. It translates to CASSLTSSRKDF.

This clonotype has a count of ten or more. The rearrangement links TRBV5-5 to TRBJ2-3; TRBD2 matches 7 bases. Trimming took 4 bases from V and 3 from J; bases not matched to a gene: 2. Per the germline V gene, CDR1 is SGHKS and CDR2 is YYEKEE (reference sequence). The CDR3 totals 13 residues. CDR3 nucleotide sequence: TGTGCCAGCAGCAGCGGGGATACAGATACGCAGTATTTT. It specifies CASSSGDTDTQYF.

This clonotype was seen repeatedly, ten times or more. The chain links TRBV7-8 to TRBJ1-2, with 9 bases fitting TRBD1. The CDR3 is made up of 16 amino acids. The V gene end was trimmed by 3 bases and the J gene end by 0 bases; junction bases not matched to a gene: 5. Germline CDR1 is SGHVS and CDR2 is FQNEAQ. CDR3 amino acids: CASSFRQGGTNYGYTF. CDR3 sequence (DNA): TGTGCCAGCAGCTTCCGACAGGGGGGTACTAACTATGGCTACACCTTC.

There are many counts of this clonotype. This sequence joins TRBV7-9 and TRBJ2-3; the D gene is possibly TRBD2 (5 bases). Germline V lookup: CDR1 SEHNR, CDR2 FQNEAQ (reference sequence). The CDR3 extends over 14 amino acids. V lost 2 bases, J lost 2 bases, and 8 bases lay in between. CDR3: CASSLRGYTDTQYF. Written as DNA, the CDR3 is TGTGCCAGCAGCTTACGGGGTTACACAGATACGCAGTATTTT.

This clonotype was counted between two and nine times. The chain links TRBV7-3 to TRBJ1-1; the match to TRBD1 covers 8 bases. The CDR3 is 13 residues long. Unmatched junction bases numbered 4, after V lost 5 bases and J lost 5 bases. Germline CDR1 SGHTA, CDR2 FQGTGA. CDR3 DNA: TGTGCCAGCAGCCCAGGGGGCCGGACTGAAGCTTTCTTT. Translation: CASSPGGRTEAFF.

V is TRBV9 and J is TRBJ2-7, with 8 bases fitting TRBD2. V lost 0 bases to trimming and J lost 3 bases; unmatched junction nucleotides: 5. The CDR3 has 15 amino acids. The germline V gene encodes CDR1 SGDLS and CDR2 YYNGEE. CDR3 loop: CASSVGREALYEQYF. CDR3 coding DNA: TGTGCCAGCAGCGTAGGGCGGGAGGCCCTCTACGAGCAGTACTTC.

J is TRBJ2-2 and V is TRBV18, with 7 bases that match TRBD2. Unmatched junction bases numbered 11, after V lost 4 bases and J lost 3 bases. The CDR3 consists of 17 residues. Looked up from germline, CDR1 is KGHSH and CDR2 is LQKENI. The CDR3 loop reads CASSRIRRERDTGELFF. In nucleotides, the CDR3 is TGTGCCAGCTCACGAATTAGGCGGGAGCGGGACACCGGGGAGCTGTTTTTT. The variable domain in full, with the rest retrieved from reference TRBV18 and TRBJ2-2, is NAGVMQNPRHLVRRRGQEARLRCSPMKGHSHVYWYRQLPEEGLKFMVYLQKENIIDESGMPKERFSAEFPKEGPSILRIQQVVRGDSAAYFCASSRIRRERDTGELFFGEGSRLTVL.

This clonotype has ten or more counts. The chain is built from TRBV5-1 and TRBJ2-2; 8 bases match TRBD1. Germline CDR1 reads SGHRS; CDR2 reads YFSETQ. With V trimmed by 1 base and J by 5 bases, 7 bases remained unmatched. This CDR3 contains 16 residues. CDR3 nucleotides: TGCGCCAGCAGCTTGTCGTTGGACAGGGCGACCGGGGAGCTGTTTTTT. It encodes CASSLSLDRATGELFF.

This clonotype was found a few times. The chain has TRBV25-1 and TRBJ2-6; no definite D call. Between the trimmed V and J ends, which lost 4 bases and 2 bases, there was a span of 9 bases. This CDR3 has 15 amino acids. CDR1 MGHDK and CDR2 SYGVNS come from the germline V gene. In DNA form, the CDR3 reads TGTGCCAGCAGTGTAGTGGCGGCTGGGGCCAACGTCCTGACTTTC. Protein sequence: CASSVVAAGANVLTF.

This clonotype was observed at least ten times. The chain is built from TRBV29-1 and TRBJ2-7; TRBD1 matches at 9 bases. The V gene end was trimmed by 0 bases and the J gene end by 3 bases; junction bases not matched to a gene: 3. The germline CDR1 and CDR2 sequences are SQVTM and ANQGSEA. This CDR3 spans 14 amino acids. The CDR3 coding sequence is TGCAGCGTTGAAGACCGGGACAGGGTCTACGAGCAGTACTTC. This encodes CSVEDRDRVYEQYF.

This clonotype was observed at least ten times. The V call is TRBV14, the J call TRBJ1-1; tentative D call: TRBD1 (5 bases). The CDR3 runs 15 residues. V was shortened by 3 bases and J by 5 bases, with 16 bases between the two germline ends. Germline V gene data show CDR1 as SGHDN and CDR2 as FVKESK. CDR3 in amino acids: CASSHPTAGRTEAFF. The CDR3 bases are TGTGCCAGCAGCCATCCGACAGCGGGTCGGACTGAAGCTTTCTTT.

This clonotype occurred a few times. The rearrangement joins TRBV6-1 to TRBJ1-4; unclear D gene. CDR3 size: 14 residues. The germline V and J ends were trimmed by 8 bases and 0 bases, with 10 bases remaining between them. CDR1 and CDR2 (germline): MNHNS, SASEGT. This CDR3 is CASLRGATNEKLFF. Here the CDR3 DNA reads TGTGCCAGCCTCAGAGGAGCAACTAATGAAAAACTGTTTTTT.

V is TRBV5-1 and J is TRBJ2-2; 11 bases map to TRBD2. The germline V gene has CDR1 SGHRS and CDR2 YFSETQ. The CDR3 loop spans 18 amino acids. J lost 7 bases, V lost 4 bases, and 15 bases had no gene match. Written as DNA, the CDR3 is TGCGCCAGCAGCCCGGATCCCTCTAGCGGGAGGTTAAGCGGGGAGCTGTTTTTT. Amino acid sequence: CASSPDPSSGRLSGELFF.